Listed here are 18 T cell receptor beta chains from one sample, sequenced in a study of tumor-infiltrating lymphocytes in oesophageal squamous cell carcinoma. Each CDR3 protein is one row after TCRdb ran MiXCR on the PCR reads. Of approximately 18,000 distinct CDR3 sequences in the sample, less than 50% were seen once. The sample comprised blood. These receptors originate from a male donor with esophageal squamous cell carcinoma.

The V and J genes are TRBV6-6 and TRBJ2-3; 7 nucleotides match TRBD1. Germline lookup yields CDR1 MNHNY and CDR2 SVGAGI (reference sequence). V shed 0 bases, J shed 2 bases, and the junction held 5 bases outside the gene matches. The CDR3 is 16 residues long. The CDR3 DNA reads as TGTGCCAGCAGTTACTCAGGGGGCCGCGCCACAGATACGCAGTATTTT. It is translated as CASSYSGGRATDTQYF.

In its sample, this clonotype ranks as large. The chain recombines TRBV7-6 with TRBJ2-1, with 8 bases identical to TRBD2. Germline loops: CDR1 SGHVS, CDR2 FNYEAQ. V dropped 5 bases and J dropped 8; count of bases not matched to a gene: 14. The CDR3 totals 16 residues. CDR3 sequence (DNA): TGTGCCAGCAGCCCCTCCGGCGGGAGGTTGGTGGATGAGCAGTTCTTC. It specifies CASSPSGGRLVDEQFF.

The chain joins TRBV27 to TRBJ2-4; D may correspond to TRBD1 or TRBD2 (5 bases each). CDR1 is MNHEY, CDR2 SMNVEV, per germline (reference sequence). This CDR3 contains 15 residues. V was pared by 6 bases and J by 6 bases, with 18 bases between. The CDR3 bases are TGTGCCAGCAGGCCCGGGACCTCATCGATAAACATTCAGTACTTC. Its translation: CASRPGTSSINIQYF.

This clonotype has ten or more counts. CDR3 in DNA: TGCAGTGCTAGGCTGCGGAGAAGCTCCTACAATGAGCAGTTCTTC. Translating it yields CSARLRRSSYNEQFF. The rearrangement links TRBV20-1 to TRBJ2-1; D not certain. Trimming shortened V by 3 bases and J by 0 bases, and 12 bases separated the two germline ends. The germline V gene has CDR1 DFQATT and CDR2 SNEGSKA (reference sequence). The CDR3 has 15 amino acids.

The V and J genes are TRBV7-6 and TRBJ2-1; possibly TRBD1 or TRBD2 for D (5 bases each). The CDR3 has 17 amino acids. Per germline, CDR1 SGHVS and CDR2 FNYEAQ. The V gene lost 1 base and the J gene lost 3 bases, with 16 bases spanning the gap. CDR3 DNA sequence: TGTGCCAGCAGCTTAGGAGTGTGGGGGAGTGACTACAATGAGCAGTTCTTC. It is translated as CASSLGVWGSDYNEQFF.

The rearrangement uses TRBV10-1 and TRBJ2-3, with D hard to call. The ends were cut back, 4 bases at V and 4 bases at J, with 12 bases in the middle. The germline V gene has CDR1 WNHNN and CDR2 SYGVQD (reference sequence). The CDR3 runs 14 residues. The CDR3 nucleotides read TGCGCCAGCAGTGCACACACTATTGCAGATACGCAGTATTTT. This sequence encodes CASSAHTIADTQYF.

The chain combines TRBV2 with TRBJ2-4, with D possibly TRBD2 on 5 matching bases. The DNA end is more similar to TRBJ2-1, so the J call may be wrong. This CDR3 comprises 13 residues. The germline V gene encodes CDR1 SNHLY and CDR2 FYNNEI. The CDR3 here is CASSGENSSEQFF. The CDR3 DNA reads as TGTGCCAGCAGCGGGGAGAACAGTAGTGAGCAGTTCTTC.

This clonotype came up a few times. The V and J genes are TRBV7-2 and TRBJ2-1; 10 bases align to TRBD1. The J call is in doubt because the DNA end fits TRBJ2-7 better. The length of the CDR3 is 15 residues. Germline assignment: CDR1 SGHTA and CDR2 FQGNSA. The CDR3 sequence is CASSKTTGQGYEQYF. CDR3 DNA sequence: TGTGCCAGCAGCAAAACGACGGGACAGGGGTACGAGCAGTACTTC.

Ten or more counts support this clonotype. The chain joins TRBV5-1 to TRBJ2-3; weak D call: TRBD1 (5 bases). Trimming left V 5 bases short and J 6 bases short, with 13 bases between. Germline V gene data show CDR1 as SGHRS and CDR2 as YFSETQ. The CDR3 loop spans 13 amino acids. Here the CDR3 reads CASSRQPADTQYF. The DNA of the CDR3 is TGCGCCAGCAGTAGACAGCCAGCGGATACGCAGTATTTT.

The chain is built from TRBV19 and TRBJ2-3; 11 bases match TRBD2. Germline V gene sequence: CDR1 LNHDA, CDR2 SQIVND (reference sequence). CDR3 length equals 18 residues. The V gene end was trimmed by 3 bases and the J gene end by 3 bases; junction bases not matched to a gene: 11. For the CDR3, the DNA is TGTGCCAGTAGTATTTTTGGCCTAGCGGGAGGAAGGACAGATACGCAGTATTTT. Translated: CASSIFGLAGGRTDTQYF.

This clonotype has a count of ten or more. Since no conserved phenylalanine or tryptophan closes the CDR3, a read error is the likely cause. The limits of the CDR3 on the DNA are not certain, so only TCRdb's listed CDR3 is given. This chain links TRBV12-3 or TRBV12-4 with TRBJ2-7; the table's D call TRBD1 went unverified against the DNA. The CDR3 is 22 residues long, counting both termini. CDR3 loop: CASSLALRGWGFISSYGYTFGS.

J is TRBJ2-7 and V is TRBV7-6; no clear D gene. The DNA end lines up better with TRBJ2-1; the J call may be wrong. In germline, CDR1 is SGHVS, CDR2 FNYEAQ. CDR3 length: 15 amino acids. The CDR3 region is CASSLRAVAYNEQFF. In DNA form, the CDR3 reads TGTGCCAGCAGCTTAAGGGCTGTCGCCTACAATGAGCAGTTCTTC.

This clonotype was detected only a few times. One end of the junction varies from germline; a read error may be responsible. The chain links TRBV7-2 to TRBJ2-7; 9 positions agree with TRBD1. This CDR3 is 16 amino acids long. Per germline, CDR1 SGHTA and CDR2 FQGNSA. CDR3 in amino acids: CASSYTAGQGPKYWVF. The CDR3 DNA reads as TGTGCCAGCAGTTATACCGCGGGACAGGGCCCGAAGTACTGGGTCTTC.

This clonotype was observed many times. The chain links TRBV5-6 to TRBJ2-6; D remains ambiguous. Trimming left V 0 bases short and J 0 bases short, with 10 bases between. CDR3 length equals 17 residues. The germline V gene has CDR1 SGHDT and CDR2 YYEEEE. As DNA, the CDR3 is TGTGCCAGCAGCTTGGAGGGCATCTACTCTGGGGCCAACGTCCTGACTTTC. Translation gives CASSLEGIYSGANVLTF.

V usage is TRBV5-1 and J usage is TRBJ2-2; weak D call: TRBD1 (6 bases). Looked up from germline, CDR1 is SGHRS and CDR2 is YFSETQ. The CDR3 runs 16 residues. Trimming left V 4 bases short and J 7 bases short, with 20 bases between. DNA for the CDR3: TGCGCCAGCAGCCAGGGACATAACGGCCTCGGCGGGGAGCTGTTTTTT. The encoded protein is CASSQGHNGLGGELFF.

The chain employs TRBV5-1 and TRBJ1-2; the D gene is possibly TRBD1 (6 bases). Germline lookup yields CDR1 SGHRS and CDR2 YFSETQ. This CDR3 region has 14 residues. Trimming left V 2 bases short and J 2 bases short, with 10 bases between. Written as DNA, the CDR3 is TGCGCCAGCAGCTTCGGGGGGCTCAACTATGGCTACACCTTC. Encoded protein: CASSFGGLNYGYTF.

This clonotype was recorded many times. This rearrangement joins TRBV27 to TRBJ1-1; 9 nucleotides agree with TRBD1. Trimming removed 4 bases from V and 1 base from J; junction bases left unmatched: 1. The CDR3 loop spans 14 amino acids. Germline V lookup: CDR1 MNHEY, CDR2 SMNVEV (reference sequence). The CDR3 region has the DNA TGTGCCAGCAGTTGGGGACAGGGGAACACTGAAGCTTTCTTT. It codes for CASSWGQGNTEAFF.

The chain's CDR3 is CASSLRAGVNTGELFF. CDR3 coding DNA: TGTGCCAGCAGCTTACGAGCGGGAGTGAACACCGGGGAGCTGTTTTTT. The chain combines TRBV7-6 with TRBJ2-2; 8 bases agree with TRBD2. The length of the CDR3 is 16 residues. Germline trimming cut 2 bases from V and 1 base from J; bases unmatched to any gene: 3. Germline CDR1 SGHVS, CDR2 FNYEAQ. Combining the CDR3 with reference TRBV7-6 and TRBJ2-2 gives the whole variable domain GAGVSQSPRYKVTKRGQDVALRCDPISGHVSLYWYRQALGQGPEFLTYFNYEAQQDKSGLPNDRFSAERPEGSISTLTIQRTEQRDSAMYRCASSLRAGVNTGELFFGEGSRLTVL.